This passage covers 23 T cell receptor beta chains from one sample sequenced in a study of cytomegalovirus exposure and HLA in healthy donors. PCR primers comprised 60 Vbeta and 13 Jbeta primers. Only in-frame clones appear in the TCRdb table, and some are missing; sequencing was by immunoSEQ multiplex PCR. The sample consists of 150,000 to 200,000 clones, 70% to 90% of them appearing once. Sample: PBMCs. These receptors were taken from a man aged 18 to 35 in good health and CMV-seropositive.

The chain links TRBV7-9 to TRBJ2-1; 8 nucleotides match TRBD1. V shed 5 bases and J 5 bases; nucleotides not matched to a gene: 8. CDR3 length: 15 amino acids. Germline loops: CDR1 SEHNR, CDR2 FQNEAQ (reference sequence). CDR3 bases: TGTGCCAGCAGCCAAACCGGGACAGGTAACAATGAGCAGTTCTTC. It codes for CASSQTGTGNNEQFF.

The V and J genes are TRBV18 and TRBJ1-3; D gene ambiguous. This CDR3 region has 17 residues. V dropped 2 bases and J dropped 2 bases, with 16 bases sitting between them. CDR1 is KGHSH, CDR2 LQKENI, per germline. The CDR3 is CASSPFGPVGAGNTIYF. The CDR3 bases are TGTGCCAGCTCACCATTTGGCCCAGTCGGGGCTGGAAACACCATATATTTT.

The CDR3 nucleotides read TGTGCCAGCTCACCACCGATGGCGCCTAGGGAGCAGTACTTC. This sequence encodes CASSPPMAPREQYF. The gene calls are TRBV18 and TRBJ2-7, with D unresolved. The CDR3 covers 14 residues. The V gene's germline CDR1 is KGHSH and CDR2 LQKENI. Between the trimmed V and J ends, which lost 0 bases and 7 bases, there was a span of 13 bases.

The CDR3 nucleotides are TGTGCCAGCAGCGTTGGACTAGCGGGGGATCCCCCAACCTACGAGCAGTACTTC. This translates into CASSVGLAGDPPTYEQYF. V and J are TRBV9 and TRBJ2-7; 13 bases fit TRBD2. The CDR3 loop spans 18 amino acids. V trimming: 2 bases; J trimming: 2 bases; junction bases outside the gene matches: 10. Germline V gives CDR1 SGDLS, CDR2 YYNGEE. The full variable domain, its missing parts supplied by reference TRBV9 and TRBJ2-7, is DSGVTQTPKHLITATGQRVTLRCSPRSGDLSVYWYQQSLDQGLQFLIQYYNGEERAKGNILERFSAQQFPDLHSELNLSSLELGDSALYFCASSVGLAGDPPTYEQYFGPGTRLTVT.

This clone was picked up a small number of times. V is TRBV15 and J is TRBJ1-1, with D hard to call. Germline CDR1 LNHNV, CDR2 YYDKDF (reference sequence). The V end lost 0 bases, the J end lost 4 bases, and 21 bases lay between the germline ends. The CDR3 extends over 18 amino acids. Here the CDR3 DNA reads TGTGCCACCAGCAGAGATTTAGGCGGAAAGGGAGGTAGCACTGAAGCTTTCTTT. It is translated as CATSRDLGGKGGSTEAFF.

The chain joins TRBV4-1 to TRBJ2-5, with a weak D call TRBD1 (6 bases). CDR1 is MGHRA and CDR2 is YSYEKL in the germline V gene. V gave up 2 bases and J gave up 2 bases, with 9 bases separating them. There are 14 residues in the CDR3. The CDR3 sequence: CASSQPDSQETQYF. CDR3 in DNA: TGCGCCAGCAGCCAACCGGACAGTCAAGAGACCCAGTACTTC.

The chain carries TRBV5-1 and TRBJ2-3, with unresolved D. Germline V gene data show CDR1 as SGHRS and CDR2 as YFSETQ. The CDR3 extends over 13 amino acids. Trimming took off 4 bases at V and 4 bases at J, with 10 bases between the two ends. CDR3 sequence: CASSVASSDTQYF. As DNA, the CDR3 is TGCGCCAGCAGCGTGGCCAGTTCAGATACGCAGTATTTT. The full variable domain, in which reference TRBV5-1 and TRBJ2-3 provide the parts outside the CDR3, is KAGVTQTPRYLIKTRGQQVTLSCSPISGHRSVSWYQQTPGQGLQFLFEYFSETQRNKGNFPGRFSGRQFSNSRSEMNVSTLELGDSALYLCASSVASSDTQYFGPGTRLTVL.

As DNA, the CDR3 is TGTGCCACCAGCAGCCAACAGGGTTCTGGAAACACCATATATTTT. It specifies CATSSQQGSGNTIYF. V gene TRBV15 combines with J gene TRBJ1-3; D perhaps matches TRBD1 (6 bases). The CDR3 spans 15 residues. Trimming took 3 bases from V and 1 from J, leaving 10 bases between them. Germline CDR1 reads LNHNV; CDR2 reads YYDKDF (reference sequence).

J is TRBJ1-3 and V is TRBV18; 9 bases are shared with TRBD1. CDR1 and CDR2 (germline): KGHSH, LQKENI. The J segment lost 2 bases and the V segment lost 6 bases, leaving 5 bases of the junction unmatched. The CDR3 has 15 residues. The CDR3 region is CASSRGTGTGNTIYF. CDR3 nucleotides: TGTGCCAGCTCCCGAGGGACAGGGACTGGAAACACCATATATTTT.

The sample holds a few counts of this clone. V and J are TRBV30 and TRBJ2-6, with 12 bases aligning to TRBD1. V shed 8 bases, J shed 3 bases, and the junction held 11 bases outside the gene matches. From germline, CDR1 is GTSNPN and CDR2 SVGIG (reference sequence). This CDR3 has 17 residues. The chain's CDR3 is CATEAGQGASGANVLTF. The DNA for the CDR3 is TGTGCCACCGAAGCGGGACAGGGGGCGAGTGGGGCCAACGTCCTGACTTTC.

The chain is built from TRBV6-6 and TRBJ2-5; a possible D gene is TRBD2 (5 bases). Germline CDR1 is MNHNY and CDR2 is SVGAGI (reference sequence). Trimming pared 2 bases from V and 5 bases from J, leaving 9 bases between. The CDR3 has 13 residues. The CDR3 is CASSYGGRETQYF. The CDR3 DNA follows: TGTGCCAGCAGTTACGGAGGACGGGAGACCCAGTACTTC.

The genes are TRBV21-1 and TRBJ2-1; the D call in the table, TRBD2, was not verified against the DNA. TRBV21-1 is a documented pseudogene. CDR3 length equals 15 residues. CDR3 nucleotides: TGTGCCAGCAGCAAGCGGGGGAGCTCCTACAATGAGCAGTTCTTC. It yields the protein CASSKRGSSYNEQFF.

V gene TRBV18 combines with J gene TRBJ1-1, with a weak D call TRBD1 (6 bases). The CDR3 covers 16 residues. Trimming cost V 3 bases and J 3 bases, with 17 bases left between them. Germline V lookup: CDR1 KGHSH, CDR2 LQKENI. The CDR3: CASSPSRGGGDTEAFF. The CDR3, as DNA: TGTGCCAGCTCACCCTCAAGGGGGGGCGGAGACACTGAAGCTTTCTTT. Combining the CDR3 with reference TRBV18 and TRBJ1-1 gives the whole variable domain NAGVMQNPRHLVRRRGQEARLRCSPMKGHSHVYWYRQLPEEGLKFMVYLQKENIIDESGMPKERFSAEFPKEGPSILRIQQVVRGDSAAYFCASSPSRGGGDTEAFFGQGTRLTVV.

This chain connects TRBV2 to TRBJ1-3; the match to TRBD1 covers 8 bases. The CDR3 totals 15 residues. Trimming took 4 bases from V and 7 from J; bases not matched to a gene: 9. Per the germline V gene, CDR1 is SNHLY and CDR2 is FYNNEI. This chain's CDR3 is CASSAGQGNRNTIYF. The CDR3 DNA is TGTGCCAGCAGTGCTGGACAGGGAAATCGGAACACCATATATTTT.

The chain uses TRBV7-9 and TRBJ1-2; tentatively, D is TRBD1 (5 bases). Looked up from germline, CDR1 is SEHNR and CDR2 is FQNEAQ (reference sequence). Trimming took off 5 bases at V and 0 bases at J, with 13 bases between the two ends. This CDR3 comprises 15 residues. The CDR3, as DNA: TGTGCCAGCAGCATTACGGGACTTCCTAACTATGGCTACACCTTC. Amino acids: CASSITGLPNYGYTF.

The chain couples TRBV21-1 to TRBJ2-2; the D call TRBD2 from the table was never checked on the DNA. TRBV21-1 is a known pseudogene. This CDR3 spans 18 amino acids. CDR3 coding DNA: TGTGCCAGCAGCAAAGTGGGCCATCGCGAGGGTGGGACCGGGGAGCTGTTTTTT. This encodes CASSKVGHREGGTGELFF.

The genes are TRBV6-1 and TRBJ2-1, with 10 nucleotides matching TRBD2. Trimming cost V 0 bases and J 7 bases; bases outside gene matches: 9. The germline gives CDR1 MNHNS, CDR2 SASEGT. The CDR3 covers 17 residues. This CDR3 is CASSEAGGLAGANEQFF. The CDR3 DNA is TGTGCCAGCAGTGAAGCTGGGGGGCTAGCGGGGGCTAATGAGCAGTTCTTC.

The chain links TRBV7-3 to TRBJ2-3; 9 nucleotides align to TRBD2. Unmatched junction bases numbered 1, after V lost 1 base and J lost 2 bases. CDR3 length: 15 residues. The germline CDR1 and CDR2 sequences are SGHTA and FQGTGA. In nucleotides, the CDR3 is TGTGCCAGCAGCTTAAGCGGGGGGGCCACAGATACGCAGTATTTT. Translated, it gives CASSLSGGATDTQYF.

The J gene is TRBJ1-3, the V gene TRBV18; weak D call: TRBD1 (5 bases). CDR1 KGHSH and CDR2 LQKENI come from the germline V gene. V lost 6 bases and J lost 0, with 15 bases in between. This CDR3 spans 16 amino acids. CDR3 nucleotides: TGTGCCAGCTCGCATGTTACAGGTGACTCTGGAAACACCATATATTTT. Translating it yields CASSHVTGDSGNTIYF.

This clone was detected only once. V is TRBV5-1 and J is TRBJ2-7; D gene unclear. V gave up 3 bases and J gave up 2 bases, with 9 bases separating them. Per the germline V gene, CDR1 is SGHRS and CDR2 is YFSETQ. CDR3 length: 13 residues. As DNA, the CDR3 is TGCGCCAGCAGCTGGTCAGCGACCTACGAGCAGTACTTC. It encodes CASSWSATYEQYF.

The rearrangement joins TRBV29-1 to TRBJ2-7, with 12 bases fitting TRBD2. After removal of 5 bases from V and 2 bases from J, the junction contained 4 bases not matched to a gene. CDR1 and CDR2 (germline): SQVTM, ANQGSEA. CDR3 size: 14 residues. The CDR3 spells CSVLGLAGTYEQYF. CDR3 coding DNA: TGCAGCGTTCTAGGACTAGCGGGAACCTACGAGCAGTACTTC.

The V gene is TRBV27, the J gene TRBJ1-4; possibly TRBD1 for D (6 bases). Per germline, CDR1 MNHEY and CDR2 SMNVEV (reference sequence). V was pared by 4 bases and J by 7 bases, with 13 bases between. The CDR3 has 14 residues. Here the CDR3 reads CASSSRGVIEKLFF. In DNA form, the CDR3 reads TGTGCCAGCAGTTCCAGGGGTGTGATTGAAAAACTGTTTTTT.

The chain carries TRBV4-2 and TRBJ1-1; 7 bases match TRBD1. Germline values: CDR1 LGHNA, CDR2 YNFKEQ. V lost 5 bases, J lost 0 bases, and 15 bases stayed unmatched. CDR3 length: 18 amino acids. CDR3 sequence (DNA): TGTGCCAGCAGCTCCCGAGGGGGCCCGCGGGGCATGAACACTGAAGCTTTCTTT. This encodes CASSSRGGPRGMNTEAFF.